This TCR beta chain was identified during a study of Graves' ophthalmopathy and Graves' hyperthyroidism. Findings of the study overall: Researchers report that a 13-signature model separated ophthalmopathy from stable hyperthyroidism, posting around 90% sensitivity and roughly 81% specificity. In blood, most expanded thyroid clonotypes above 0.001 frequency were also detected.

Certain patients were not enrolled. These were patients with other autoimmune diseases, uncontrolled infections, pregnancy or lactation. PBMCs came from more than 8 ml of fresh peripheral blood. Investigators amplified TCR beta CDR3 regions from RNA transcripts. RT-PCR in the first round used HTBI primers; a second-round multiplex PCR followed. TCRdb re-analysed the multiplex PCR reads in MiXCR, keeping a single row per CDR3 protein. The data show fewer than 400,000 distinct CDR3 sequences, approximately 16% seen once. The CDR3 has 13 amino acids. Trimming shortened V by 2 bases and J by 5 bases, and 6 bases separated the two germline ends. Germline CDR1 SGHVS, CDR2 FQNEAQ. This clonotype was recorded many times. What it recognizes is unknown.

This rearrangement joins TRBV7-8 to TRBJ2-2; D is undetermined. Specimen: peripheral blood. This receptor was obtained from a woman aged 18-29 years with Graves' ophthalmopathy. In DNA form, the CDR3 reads TGTGCCAGCAGCTTAAAGAAAACCGGGGAGCTGTTTTTT. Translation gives CASSLKKTGELFF.